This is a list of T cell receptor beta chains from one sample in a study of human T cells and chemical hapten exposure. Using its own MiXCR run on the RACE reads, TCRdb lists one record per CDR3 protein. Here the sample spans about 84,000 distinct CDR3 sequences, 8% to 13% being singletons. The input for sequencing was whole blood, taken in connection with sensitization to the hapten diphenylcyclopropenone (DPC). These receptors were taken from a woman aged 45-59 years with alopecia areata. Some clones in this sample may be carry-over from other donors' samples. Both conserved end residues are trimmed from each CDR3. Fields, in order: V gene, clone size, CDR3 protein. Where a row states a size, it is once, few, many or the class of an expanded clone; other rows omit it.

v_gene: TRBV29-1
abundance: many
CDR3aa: SALAEMNTGELF

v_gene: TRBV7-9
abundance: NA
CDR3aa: ASSRDSLNQPQH

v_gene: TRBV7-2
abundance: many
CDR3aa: ASSLTGFAGANVLT

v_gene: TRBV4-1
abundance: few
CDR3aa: ASSQAGLSQPQH

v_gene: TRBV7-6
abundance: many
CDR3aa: ASSLGEAGPGQETQY

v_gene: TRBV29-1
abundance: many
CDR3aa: SVGGTEAF

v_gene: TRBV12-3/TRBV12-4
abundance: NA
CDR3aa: ASSPINQPQH

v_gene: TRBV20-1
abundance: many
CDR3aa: SARSQGNQPQH

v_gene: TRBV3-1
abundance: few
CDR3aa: ASSTGAKNEQF

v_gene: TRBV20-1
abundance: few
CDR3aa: SAKGGRLYEQY

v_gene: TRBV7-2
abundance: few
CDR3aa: ASSLSEQPNEKLF

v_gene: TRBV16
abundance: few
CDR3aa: ASSQEGEQF

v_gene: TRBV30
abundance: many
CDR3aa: AGRRDTNTGELF

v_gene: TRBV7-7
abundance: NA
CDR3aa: ASSLIFVTSGGPTNEQF

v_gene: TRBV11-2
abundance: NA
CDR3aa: ASSFGRITSTDTQY

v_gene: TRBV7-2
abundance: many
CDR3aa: ASSLEAGTDEQY

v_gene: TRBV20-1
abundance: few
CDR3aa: SASIPGLAGVRAQY

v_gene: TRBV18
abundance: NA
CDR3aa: ASSPPGQGRPPLH

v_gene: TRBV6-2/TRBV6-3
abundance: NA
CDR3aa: ASKSSDRDSDTEAF